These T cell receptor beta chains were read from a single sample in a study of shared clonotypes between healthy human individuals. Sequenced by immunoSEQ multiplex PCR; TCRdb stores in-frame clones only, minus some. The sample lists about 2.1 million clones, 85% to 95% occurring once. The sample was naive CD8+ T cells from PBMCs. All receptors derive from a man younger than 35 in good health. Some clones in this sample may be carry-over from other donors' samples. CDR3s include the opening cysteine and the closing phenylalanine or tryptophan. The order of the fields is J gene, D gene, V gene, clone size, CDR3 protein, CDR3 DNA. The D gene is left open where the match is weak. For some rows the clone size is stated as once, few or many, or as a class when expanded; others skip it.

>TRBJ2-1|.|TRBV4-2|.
CASSQDQGQYFF
TGTGCCAGCAGCCAAGATCAGGGGCAGTACTTCTTC
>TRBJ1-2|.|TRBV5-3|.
CARRYDRVKTHFYYGYTF
TGTGCCAGAAGGTACGATAGAGTTAAGACACATTTCTACTATGGCTACACCTTC
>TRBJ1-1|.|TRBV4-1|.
CASRGGEEAFF
TGCGCCAGCAGGGGTGGGGAGGAAGCTTTCTTT
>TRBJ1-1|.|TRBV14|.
CASSQEVPPQGRKAFF
TGTGCCAGCAGCCAAGAGGTGCCCCCGCAGGGTAGGAAAGCTTTCTTT
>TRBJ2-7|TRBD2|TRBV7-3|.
CASSPTGLAGYEQYF
TGTGCCAGCAGCCCTACCGGACTAGCGGGGTACGAGCAGTACTTC
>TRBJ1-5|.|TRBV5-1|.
CASSLGWKQPQHF
TGCGCCAGCAGCTTGGGGTGGAAACAGCCCCAGCATTTT
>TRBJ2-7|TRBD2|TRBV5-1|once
CASSWGGSSYEQYF
TGCGCCAGCAGCTGGGGCGGGAGCTCCTACGAGCAGTACTTC
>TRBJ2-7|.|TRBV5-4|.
CASSTGTGVEQYF
TGTGCCAGCAGCACGGGGACGGGGGTCGAGCAGTACTTC
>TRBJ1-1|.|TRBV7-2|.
CASSFRQGIEAFF
TGTGCCAGCAGCTTTAGGCAGGGAATTGAAGCTTTCTTT
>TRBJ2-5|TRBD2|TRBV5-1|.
CASSLRLAGYQETQYF
TGCGCCAGCAGCCTCCGACTAGCGGGGTACCAAGAGACCCAGTACTTC
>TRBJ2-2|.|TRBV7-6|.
CASSNTGTGELFF
TGTGCCAGCAGCAATACCGGGACCGGGGAGCTGTTTTTT
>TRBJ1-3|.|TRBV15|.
CATSAWTAQSGNTIYF
TGTGCCACCAGCGCCTGGACAGCTCAATCTGGAAACACCATATATTTT
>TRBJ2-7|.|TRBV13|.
CASSLWRIPYEQYF
TGTGCCAGCAGCTTATGGCGTATCCCCTACGAGCAGTACTTC
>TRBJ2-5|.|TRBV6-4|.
CASSNTGGETQYF
TGTGCCAGCAGTAATACTGGGGGGGAGACCCAGTACTTC
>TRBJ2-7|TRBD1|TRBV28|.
CASNDRAYEQYF
TGTGCCAGCAATGACAGGGCCTACGAGCAGTACTTC
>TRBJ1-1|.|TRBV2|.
CASSGSGQGPEAFF
TGTGCCAGCAGTGGCTCGGGGCAGGGCCCTGAAGCTTTCTTT
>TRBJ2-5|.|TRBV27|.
CASSLVGSQETQYF
TGTGCCAGCAGTTTAGTTGGCAGCCAAGAGACCCAGTACTTC
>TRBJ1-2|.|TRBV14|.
CASSQSRFGYTF
TGTGCCAGCAGCCAATCTCGGTTTGGCTACACCTTC
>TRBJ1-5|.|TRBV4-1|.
CASSQDLQVARNQPQHF
TGCGCCAGCAGCCAAGATCTACAGGTCGCACGCAATCAGCCCCAGCATTTT
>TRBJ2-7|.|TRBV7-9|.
CASSLVGGTYEQYF
TGTGCCAGCAGCTTGGTAGGGGGGACCTACGAGCAGTACTTC
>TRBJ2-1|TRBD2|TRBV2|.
CASSRTSGGTRYNEQFF
TGTGCCAGCAGTCGGACTAGCGGGGGAACTAGGTACAATGAGCAGTTCTTC
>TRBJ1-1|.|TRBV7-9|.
CASSPRDQGTEAFF
TGTGCCAGCAGCCCCCGAGACCAGGGGACTGAAGCTTTCTTT